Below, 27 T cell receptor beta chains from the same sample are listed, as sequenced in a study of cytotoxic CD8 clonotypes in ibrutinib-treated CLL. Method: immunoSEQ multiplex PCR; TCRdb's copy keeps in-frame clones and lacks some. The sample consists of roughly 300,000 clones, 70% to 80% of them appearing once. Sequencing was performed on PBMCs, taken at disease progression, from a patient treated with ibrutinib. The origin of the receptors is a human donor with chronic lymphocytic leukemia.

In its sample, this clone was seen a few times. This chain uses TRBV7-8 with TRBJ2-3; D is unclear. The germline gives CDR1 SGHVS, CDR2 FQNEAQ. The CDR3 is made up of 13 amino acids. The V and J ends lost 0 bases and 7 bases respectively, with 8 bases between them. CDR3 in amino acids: CASSLALAYTQYF. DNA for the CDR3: TGTGCCAGCAGCTTAGCGTTGGCTTATACGCAGTATTTT.

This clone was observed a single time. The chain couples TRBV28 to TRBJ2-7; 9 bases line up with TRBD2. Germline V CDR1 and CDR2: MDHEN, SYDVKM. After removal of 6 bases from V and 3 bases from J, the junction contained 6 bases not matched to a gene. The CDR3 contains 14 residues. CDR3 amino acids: CASRREGLIYEQYF. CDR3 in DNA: TGTGCCAGCAGGCGGGAGGGCCTTATCTACGAGCAGTACTTC.

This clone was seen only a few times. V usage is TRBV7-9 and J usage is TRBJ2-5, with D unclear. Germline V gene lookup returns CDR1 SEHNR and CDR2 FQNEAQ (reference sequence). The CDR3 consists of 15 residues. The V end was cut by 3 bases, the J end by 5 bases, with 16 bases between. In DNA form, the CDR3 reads TGTGCCAGCAGCTTCAGGACGGTTCTGGGGGAGACCCAGTACTTC. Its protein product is CASSFRTVLGETQYF.

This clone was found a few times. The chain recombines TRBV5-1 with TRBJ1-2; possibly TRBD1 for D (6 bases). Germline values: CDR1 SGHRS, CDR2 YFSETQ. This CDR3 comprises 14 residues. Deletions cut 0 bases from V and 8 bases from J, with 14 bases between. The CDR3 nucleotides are TGCGCCAGCAGCTTGGAGGGGGGAGAAGTGGGCTACACCTTC. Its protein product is CASSLEGGEVGYTF. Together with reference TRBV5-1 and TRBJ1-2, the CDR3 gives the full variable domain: KAGVTQTPRYLIKTRGQQVTLSCSPISGHRSVSWYQQTPGQGLQFLFEYFSETQRNKGNFPGRFSGRQFSNSRSEMNVSTLELGDSALYLCASSLEGGEVGYTFGSGTRLTVV.

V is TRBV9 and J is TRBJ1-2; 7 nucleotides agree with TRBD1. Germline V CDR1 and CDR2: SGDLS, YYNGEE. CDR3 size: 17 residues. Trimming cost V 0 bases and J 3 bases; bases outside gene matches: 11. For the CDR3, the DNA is TGTGCCAGCAGCGTAGGGACAGGCTTCGCTGGGGACTATGGCTACACCTTC. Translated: CASSVGTGFAGDYGYTF.

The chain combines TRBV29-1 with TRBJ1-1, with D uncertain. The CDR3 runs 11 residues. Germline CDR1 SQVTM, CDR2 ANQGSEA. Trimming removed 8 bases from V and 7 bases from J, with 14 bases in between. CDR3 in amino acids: CSPVRLDEAFF. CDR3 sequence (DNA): TGCAGCCCGGTACGTTTGGATGAAGCTTTCTTT.

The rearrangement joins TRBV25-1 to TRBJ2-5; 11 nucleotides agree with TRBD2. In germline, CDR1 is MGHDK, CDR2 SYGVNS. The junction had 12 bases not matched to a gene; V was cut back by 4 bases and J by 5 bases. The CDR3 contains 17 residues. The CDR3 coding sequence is TGTGCCAGCAGTGCCCTCTGGGTAGCGGGGGGGCTTGAGACCCAGTACTTC. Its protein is CASSALWVAGGLETQYF.

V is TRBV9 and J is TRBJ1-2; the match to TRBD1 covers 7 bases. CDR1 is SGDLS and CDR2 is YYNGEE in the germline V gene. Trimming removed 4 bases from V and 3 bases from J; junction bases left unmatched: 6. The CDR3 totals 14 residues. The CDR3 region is CASSPGQDHYGYTF. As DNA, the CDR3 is TGTGCCAGCAGCCCCGGACAGGATCACTATGGCTACACCTTC. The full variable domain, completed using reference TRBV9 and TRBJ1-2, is DSGVTQTPKHLITATGQRVTLRCSPRSGDLSVYWYQQSLDQGLQFLIQYYNGEERAKGNILERFSAQQFPDLHSELNLSSLELGDSALYFCASSPGQDHYGYTFGSGTRLTVV.

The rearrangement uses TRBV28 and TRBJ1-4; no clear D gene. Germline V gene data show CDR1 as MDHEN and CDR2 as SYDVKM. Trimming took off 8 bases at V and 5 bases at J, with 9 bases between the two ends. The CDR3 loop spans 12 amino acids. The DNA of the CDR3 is TGTGCCAGCTGGGGTACGAATGAAAAACTGTTTTTT. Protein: CASWGTNEKLFF. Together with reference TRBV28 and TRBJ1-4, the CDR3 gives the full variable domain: DVKVTQSSRYLVKRTGEKVFLECVQDMDHENMFWYRQDPGLGLRLIYFSYDVKMKEKGDIPEGYSVSREKKERFSLILESASTNQTSMYLCASWGTNEKLFFGSGTQLSVL.

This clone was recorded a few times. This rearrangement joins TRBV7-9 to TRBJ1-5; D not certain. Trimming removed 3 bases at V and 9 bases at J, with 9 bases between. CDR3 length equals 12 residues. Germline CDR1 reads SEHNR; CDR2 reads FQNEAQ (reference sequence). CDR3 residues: CASSFGERPQHF. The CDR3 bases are TGTGCCAGCAGCTTTGGGGAGAGGCCCCAGCATTTT.

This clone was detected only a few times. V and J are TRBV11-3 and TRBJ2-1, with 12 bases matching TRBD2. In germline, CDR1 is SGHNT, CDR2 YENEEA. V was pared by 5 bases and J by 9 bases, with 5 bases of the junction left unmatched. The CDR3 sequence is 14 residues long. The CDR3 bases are TGTGCCAGCAGCCGACTAGCGGGGGAGGGTGAGCAGTTCTTC. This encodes CASSRLAGEGEQFF.

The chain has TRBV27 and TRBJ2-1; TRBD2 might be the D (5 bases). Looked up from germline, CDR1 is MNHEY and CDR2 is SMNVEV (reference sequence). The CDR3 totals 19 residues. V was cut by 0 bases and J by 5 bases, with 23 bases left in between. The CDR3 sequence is CASSLSILKGVRADNEQFF. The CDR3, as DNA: TGTGCCAGCAGTTTATCGATTCTCAAAGGAGTGCGGGCGGACAATGAGCAGTTCTTC.

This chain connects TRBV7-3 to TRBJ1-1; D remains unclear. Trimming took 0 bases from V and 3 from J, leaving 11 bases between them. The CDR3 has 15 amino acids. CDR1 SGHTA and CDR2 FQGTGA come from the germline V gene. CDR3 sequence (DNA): TGTGCCAGCAGCTTAACGGGAGAATGGGACACTGAAGCTTTCTTT. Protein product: CASSLTGEWDTEAFF.

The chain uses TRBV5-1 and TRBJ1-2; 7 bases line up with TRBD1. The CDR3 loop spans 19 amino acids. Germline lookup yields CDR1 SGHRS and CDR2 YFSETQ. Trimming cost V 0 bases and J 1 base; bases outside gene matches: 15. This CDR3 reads CASSLAYHPSSGGNYGYTF. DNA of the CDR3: TGCGCCAGCAGCTTGGCCTATCATCCGTCGTCAGGGGGTAACTATGGCTACACCTTC.

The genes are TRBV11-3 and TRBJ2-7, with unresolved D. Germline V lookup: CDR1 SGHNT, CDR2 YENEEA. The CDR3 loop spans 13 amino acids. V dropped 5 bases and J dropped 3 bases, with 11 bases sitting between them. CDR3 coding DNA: TGTGCCAGCAGCCGTGGACGGCACTACGAGCAGTACTTC. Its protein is CASSRGRHYEQYF.

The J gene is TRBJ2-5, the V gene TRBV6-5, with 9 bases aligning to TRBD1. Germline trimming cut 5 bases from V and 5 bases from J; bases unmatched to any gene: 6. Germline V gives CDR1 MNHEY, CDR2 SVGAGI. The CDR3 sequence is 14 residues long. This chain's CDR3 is CASSGTGGWETQYF. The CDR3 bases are TGTGCCAGCAGTGGTACAGGGGGCTGGGAGACCCAGTACTTC.

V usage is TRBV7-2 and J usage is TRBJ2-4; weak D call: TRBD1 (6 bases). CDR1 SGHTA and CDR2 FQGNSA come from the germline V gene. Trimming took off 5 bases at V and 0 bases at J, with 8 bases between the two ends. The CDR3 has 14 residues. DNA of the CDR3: TGTGCCAGCAGCCAGGGGCTAGCCAAAAACATTCAGTACTTC. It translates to CASSQGLAKNIQYF.

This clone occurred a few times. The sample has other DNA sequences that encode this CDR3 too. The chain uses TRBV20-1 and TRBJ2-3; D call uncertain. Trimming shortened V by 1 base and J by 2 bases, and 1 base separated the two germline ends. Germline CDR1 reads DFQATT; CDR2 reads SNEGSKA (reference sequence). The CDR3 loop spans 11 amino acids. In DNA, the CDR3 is TGCAGTGCTAGAGTCACAGATACGCAGTATTTT. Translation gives CSARVTDTQYF.

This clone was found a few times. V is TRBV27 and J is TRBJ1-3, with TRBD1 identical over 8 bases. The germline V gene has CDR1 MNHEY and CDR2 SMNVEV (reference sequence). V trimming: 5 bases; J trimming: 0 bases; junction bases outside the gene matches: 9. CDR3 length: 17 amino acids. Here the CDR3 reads CASSQGQGMISGNTIYF. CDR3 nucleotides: TGTGCCAGCAGTCAAGGACAGGGAATGATCTCTGGAAACACCATATATTTT.

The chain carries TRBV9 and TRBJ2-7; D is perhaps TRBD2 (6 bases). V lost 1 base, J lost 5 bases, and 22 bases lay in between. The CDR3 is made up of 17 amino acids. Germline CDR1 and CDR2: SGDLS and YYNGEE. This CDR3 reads CASSVRLGRGRKDEQYF. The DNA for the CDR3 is TGTGCCAGCAGCGTACGATTGGGGCGGGGAAGAAAGGACGAGCAGTACTTC. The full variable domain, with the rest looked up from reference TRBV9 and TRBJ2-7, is DSGVTQTPKHLITATGQRVTLRCSPRSGDLSVYWYQQSLDQGLQFLIQYYNGEERAKGNILERFSAQQFPDLHSELNLSSLELGDSALYFCASSVRLGRGRKDEQYFGPGTRLTVT.

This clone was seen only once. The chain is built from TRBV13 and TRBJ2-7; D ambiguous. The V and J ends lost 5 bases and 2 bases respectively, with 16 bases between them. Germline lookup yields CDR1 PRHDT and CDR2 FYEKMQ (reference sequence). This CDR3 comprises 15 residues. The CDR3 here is CASSRVSGSPYEQYF. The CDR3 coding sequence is TGTGCCAGCAGCCGGGTCAGTGGCAGTCCCTACGAGCAGTACTTC.

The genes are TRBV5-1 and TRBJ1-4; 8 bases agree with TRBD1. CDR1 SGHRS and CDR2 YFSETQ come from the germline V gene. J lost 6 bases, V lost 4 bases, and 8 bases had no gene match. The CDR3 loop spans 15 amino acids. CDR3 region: CASSPTTGEDEKLFF. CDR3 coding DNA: TGCGCCAGCAGCCCGACGACAGGGGAAGATGAAAAACTGTTTTTT.

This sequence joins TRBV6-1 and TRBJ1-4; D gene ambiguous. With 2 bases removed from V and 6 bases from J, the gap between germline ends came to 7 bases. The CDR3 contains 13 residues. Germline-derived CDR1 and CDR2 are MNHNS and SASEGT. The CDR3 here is CASSEYLDEKLFF. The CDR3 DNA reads TGTGCCAGCAGTGAATACTTGGATGAAAAACTGTTTTTT.

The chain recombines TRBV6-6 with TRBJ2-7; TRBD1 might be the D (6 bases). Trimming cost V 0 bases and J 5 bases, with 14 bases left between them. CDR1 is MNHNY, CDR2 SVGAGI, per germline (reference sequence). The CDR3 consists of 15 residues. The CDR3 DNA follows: TGTGCCAGCAGTTACTCGTCTGGGACATTTAACGAGCAGTACTTC. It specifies CASSYSSGTFNEQYF.

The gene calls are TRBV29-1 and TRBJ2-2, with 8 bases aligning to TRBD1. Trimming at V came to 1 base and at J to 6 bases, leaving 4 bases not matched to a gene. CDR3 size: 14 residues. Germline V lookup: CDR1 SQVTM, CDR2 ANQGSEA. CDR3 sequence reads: CSVEVRGLPGELFF. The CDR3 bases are TGCAGCGTTGAAGTCAGGGGGCTACCCGGGGAGCTGTTTTTT.

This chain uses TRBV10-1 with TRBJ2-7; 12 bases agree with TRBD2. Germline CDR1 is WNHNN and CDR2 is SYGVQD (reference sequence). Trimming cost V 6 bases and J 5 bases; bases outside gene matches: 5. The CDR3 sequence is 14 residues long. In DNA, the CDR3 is TGCGCCAGCAGCCTGACTAGCGGGGGCCACGAGCAGTACTTC. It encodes CASSLTSGGHEQYF.

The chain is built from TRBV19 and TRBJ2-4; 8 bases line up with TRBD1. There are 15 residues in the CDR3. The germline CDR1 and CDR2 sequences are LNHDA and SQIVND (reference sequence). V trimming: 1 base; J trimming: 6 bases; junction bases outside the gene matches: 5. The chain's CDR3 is CASSIGGTGRNIQYF. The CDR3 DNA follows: TGTGCCAGTAGTATAGGAGGGACAGGAAGAAACATTCAGTACTTC.